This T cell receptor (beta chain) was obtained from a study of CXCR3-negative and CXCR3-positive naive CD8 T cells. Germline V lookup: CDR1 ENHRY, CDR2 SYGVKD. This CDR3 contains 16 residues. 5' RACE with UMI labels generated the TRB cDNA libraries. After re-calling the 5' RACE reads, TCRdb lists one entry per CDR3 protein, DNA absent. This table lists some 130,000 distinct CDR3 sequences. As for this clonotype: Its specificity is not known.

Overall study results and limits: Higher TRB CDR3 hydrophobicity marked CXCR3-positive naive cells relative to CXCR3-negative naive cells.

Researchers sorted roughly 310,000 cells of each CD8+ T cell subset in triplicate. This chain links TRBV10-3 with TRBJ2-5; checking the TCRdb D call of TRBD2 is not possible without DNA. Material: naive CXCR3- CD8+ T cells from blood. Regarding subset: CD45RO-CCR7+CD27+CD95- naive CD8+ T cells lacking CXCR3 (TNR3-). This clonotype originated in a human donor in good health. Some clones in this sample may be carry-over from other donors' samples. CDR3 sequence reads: CAISESASGRIKTQYF.